The table lists the clone carrying this T cell receptor (beta chain) with a few counts. The antigen is unknown. The naive CD8 subset, CD45RO-negative cells positively selected for CCR7, excluded terminally differentiated effector memory CD45RA+ cells. The data originate from a study of shared clonotypes between healthy human individuals. Notes on the study in general: Although depth was large, rarefaction showed that sequencing of the sorted subsets was incomplete.

Some clones are missing from TCRdb's copy, which holds only in-frame ones; the method was immunoSEQ multiplex PCR. The sample comprises around 2.1 million clones, about 93% of which are singletons, and over 1.5% rests with the top ten. V was trimmed by 3 bases and J by 7 bases, leaving 15 bases between them. The germline V gene encodes CDR1 LNHNV and CDR2 YYDKDF (reference sequence). This CDR3 contains 14 residues. Sequencing input: naive CD8+ T cells from PBMCs. The rearrangement links TRBV15 to TRBJ1-1; D perhaps matches TRBD1 (5 bases). The TCR sequence derives from a man in his late teens or twenties in good health. Some clones in this sample may be carry-over from other donors' samples. The CDR3, as DNA: TGTGCCACCAGCAGGGGGGTTGGTATGGATGAAGCTTTCTTT. It codes for CATSRGVGMDEAFF. Drawing the rest from reference TRBV15 and TRBJ1-1, the complete variable domain is DAMVIQNPRYQVTQFGKPVTLSCSQTLNHNVMYWYQQKSSQAPKLLFHYYDKDFNNEADTPDNFQSRRPNTSFCFLDIRSPGLGDTAMYLCATSRGVGMDEAFFGQGTRLTVV.